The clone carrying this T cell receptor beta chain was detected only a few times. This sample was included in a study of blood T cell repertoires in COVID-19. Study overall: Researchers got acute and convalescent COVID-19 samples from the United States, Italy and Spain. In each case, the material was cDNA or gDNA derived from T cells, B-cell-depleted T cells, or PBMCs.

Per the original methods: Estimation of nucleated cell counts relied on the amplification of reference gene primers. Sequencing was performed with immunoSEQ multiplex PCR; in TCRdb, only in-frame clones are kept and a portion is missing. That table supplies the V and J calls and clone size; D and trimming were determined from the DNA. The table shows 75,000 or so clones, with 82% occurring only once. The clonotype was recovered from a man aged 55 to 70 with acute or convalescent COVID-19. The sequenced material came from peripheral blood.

The CDR3 here is CASSRDRGTYEQYF. Written as DNA, the CDR3 is TGTGCCAGCAGTCGGGACAGGGGGACTTACGAGCAGTACTTC. The J gene is TRBJ2-7, the V gene TRBV7-2; 11 bases fit TRBD1. This CDR3 contains 14 residues. Germline loops: CDR1 SGHTA, CDR2 FQGNSA. J was trimmed by 4 bases and V by 6 bases; bases with no gene match: 5.